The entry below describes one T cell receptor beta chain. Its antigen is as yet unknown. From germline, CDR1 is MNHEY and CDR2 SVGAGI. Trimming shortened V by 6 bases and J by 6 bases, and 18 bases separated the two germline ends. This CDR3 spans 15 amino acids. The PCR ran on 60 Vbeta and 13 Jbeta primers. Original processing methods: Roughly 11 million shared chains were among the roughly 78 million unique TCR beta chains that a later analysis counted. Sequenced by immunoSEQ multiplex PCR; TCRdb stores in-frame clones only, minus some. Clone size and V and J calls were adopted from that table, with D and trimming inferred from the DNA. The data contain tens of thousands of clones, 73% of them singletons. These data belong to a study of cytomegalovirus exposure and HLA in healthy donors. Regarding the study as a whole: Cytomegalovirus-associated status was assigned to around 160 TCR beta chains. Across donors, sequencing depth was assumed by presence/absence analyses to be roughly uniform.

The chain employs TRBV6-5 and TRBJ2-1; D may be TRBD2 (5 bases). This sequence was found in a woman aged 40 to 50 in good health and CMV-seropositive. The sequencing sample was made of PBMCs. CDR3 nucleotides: TGTGCCAGCAGCCTTGACGCGGGCCCCCGCAATGAGCAGTTCTTC. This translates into CASSLDAGPRNEQFF.